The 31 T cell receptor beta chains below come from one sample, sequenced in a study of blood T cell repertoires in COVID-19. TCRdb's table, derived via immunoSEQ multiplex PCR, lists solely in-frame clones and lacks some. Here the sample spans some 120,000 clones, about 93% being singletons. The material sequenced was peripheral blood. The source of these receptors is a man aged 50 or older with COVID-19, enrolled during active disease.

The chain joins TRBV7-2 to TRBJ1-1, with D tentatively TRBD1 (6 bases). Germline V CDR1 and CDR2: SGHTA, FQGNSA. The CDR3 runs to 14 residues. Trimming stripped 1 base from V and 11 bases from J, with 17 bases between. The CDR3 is CASSLDAGERSAFF. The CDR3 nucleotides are TGTGCCAGCAGCTTAGACGCAGGGGAGAGATCGGCTTTCTTT.

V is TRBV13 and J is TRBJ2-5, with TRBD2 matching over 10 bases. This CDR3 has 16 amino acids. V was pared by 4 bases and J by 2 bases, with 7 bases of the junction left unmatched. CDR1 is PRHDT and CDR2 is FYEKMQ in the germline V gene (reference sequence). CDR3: CASSSRLAGVQETQYF. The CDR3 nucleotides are TGTGCCAGCAGCTCCCGGCTAGCGGGGGTACAAGAGACCCAGTACTTC.

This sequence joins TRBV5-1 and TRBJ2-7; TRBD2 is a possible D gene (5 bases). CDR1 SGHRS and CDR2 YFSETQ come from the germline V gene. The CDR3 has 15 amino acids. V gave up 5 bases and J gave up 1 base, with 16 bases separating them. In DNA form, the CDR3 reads TGCGCCAGCAGTGAAAGTGAGGGAATTTCCTACGAGCAGTACTTC. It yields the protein CASSESEGISYEQYF.

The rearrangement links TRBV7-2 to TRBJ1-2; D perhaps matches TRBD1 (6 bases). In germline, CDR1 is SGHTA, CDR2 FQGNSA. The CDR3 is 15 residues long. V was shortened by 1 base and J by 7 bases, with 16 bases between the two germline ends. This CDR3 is CASSLVAGDDPGYTF. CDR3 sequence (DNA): TGTGCCAGCAGCTTAGTGGCAGGGGACGACCCTGGCTACACCTTC.

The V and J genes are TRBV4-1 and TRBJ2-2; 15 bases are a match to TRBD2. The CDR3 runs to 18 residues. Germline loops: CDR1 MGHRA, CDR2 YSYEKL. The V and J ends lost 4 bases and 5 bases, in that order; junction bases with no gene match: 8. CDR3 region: CASSPGLAGGPRTGELFF. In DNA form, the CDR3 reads TGCGCCAGCAGCCCCGGACTAGCGGGAGGGCCTCGAACCGGGGAGCTGTTTTTT.

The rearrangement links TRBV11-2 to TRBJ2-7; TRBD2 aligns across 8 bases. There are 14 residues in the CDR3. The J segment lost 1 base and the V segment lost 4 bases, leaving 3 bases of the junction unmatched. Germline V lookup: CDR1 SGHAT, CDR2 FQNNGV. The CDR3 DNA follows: TGTGCCAGCAGCTCTTTAGCGGGGTCCTACGAGCAGTACTTC. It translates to CASSSLAGSYEQYF.

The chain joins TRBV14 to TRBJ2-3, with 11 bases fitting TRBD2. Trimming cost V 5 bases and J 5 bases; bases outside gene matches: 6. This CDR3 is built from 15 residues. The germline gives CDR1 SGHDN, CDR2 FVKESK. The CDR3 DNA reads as TGTGCCAGCAGCGACCTACTAGCGGGAGTAGATACGCAGTATTTT. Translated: CASSDLLAGVDTQYF.

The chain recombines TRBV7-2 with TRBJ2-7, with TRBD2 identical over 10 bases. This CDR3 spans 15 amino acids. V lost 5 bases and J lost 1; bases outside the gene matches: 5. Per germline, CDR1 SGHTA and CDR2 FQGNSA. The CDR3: CASSAGAGGSYEQYF. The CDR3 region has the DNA TGTGCCAGCAGCGCCGGAGCGGGAGGGTCCTACGAGCAGTACTTC.

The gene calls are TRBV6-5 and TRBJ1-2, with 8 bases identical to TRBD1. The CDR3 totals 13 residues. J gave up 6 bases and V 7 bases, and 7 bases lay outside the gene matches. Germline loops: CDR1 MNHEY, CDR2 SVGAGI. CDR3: CASTLDRDNGYTF. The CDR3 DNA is TGTGCCAGCACCTTGGACAGGGATAATGGCTACACCTTC.

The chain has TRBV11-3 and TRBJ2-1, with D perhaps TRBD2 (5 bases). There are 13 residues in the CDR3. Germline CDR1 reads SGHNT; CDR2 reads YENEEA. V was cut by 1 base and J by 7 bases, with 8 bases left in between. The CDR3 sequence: CASSLAEANEQFF. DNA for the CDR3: TGTGCCAGCAGCTTAGCGGAGGCGAATGAGCAGTTCTTC.

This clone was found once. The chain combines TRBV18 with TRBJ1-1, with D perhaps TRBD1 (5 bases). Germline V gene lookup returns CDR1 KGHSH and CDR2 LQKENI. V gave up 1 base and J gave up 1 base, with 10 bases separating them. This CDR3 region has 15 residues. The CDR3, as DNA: TGTGCCAGCTCACCACGGGGGGATTGGAACACTGAAGCTTTCTTT. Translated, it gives CASSPRGDWNTEAFF.

CDR3 loop: CASEGALTEAFF. As DNA, the CDR3 is TGTGCCAGTGAGGGGGCATTGACTGAAGCTTTCTTT. The V call is TRBV7-3, the J call TRBJ1-1; 7 nucleotides align to TRBD1. The V segment lost 9 bases and the J segment 5 bases; nucleotides outside the gene matches: 6. Germline values: CDR1 SGHTA, CDR2 FQGTGA. The CDR3 is 12 amino acids.

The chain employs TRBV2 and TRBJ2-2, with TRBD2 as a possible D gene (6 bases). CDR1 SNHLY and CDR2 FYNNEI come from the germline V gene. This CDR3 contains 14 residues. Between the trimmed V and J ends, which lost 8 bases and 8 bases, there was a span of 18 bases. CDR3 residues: CASVRDSLSGELFF. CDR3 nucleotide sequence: TGTGCCAGCGTCCGGGACTCCCTGTCAGGGGAGCTGTTTTTT.

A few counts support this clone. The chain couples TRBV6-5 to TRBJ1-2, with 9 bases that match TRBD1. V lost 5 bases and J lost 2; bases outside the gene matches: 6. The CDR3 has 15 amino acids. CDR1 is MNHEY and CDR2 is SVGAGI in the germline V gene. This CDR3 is CASSPWTGVNYGYTF. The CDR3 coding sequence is TGTGCCAGCAGTCCCTGGACAGGGGTCAACTATGGCTACACCTTC.

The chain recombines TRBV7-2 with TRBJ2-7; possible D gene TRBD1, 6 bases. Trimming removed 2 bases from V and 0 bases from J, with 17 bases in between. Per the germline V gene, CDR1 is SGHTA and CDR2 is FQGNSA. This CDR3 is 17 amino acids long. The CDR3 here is CASSLQGAGVSSYEQYF. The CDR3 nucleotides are TGTGCCAGCAGCTTACAAGGGGCAGGGGTTTCCTCCTACGAGCAGTACTTC.

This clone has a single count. The CDR3 loop reads CASSLAGVGGPFGEQFF. The CDR3 region has the DNA TGTGCCAGCAGTTTAGCGGGGGTGGGAGGGCCGTTCGGTGAGCAGTTCTTC. The rearrangement uses TRBV27 and TRBJ2-1, with 7 bases lining up with TRBD2. V was clipped by 2 bases and J by 9 bases; unmatched bases: 16. Germline V gene data show CDR1 as MNHEY and CDR2 as SMNVEV (reference sequence). The CDR3 is 17 amino acids.

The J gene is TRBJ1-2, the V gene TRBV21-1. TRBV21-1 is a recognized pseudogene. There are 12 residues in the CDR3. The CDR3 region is CASTSANYGYTF. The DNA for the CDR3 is TGTGCCAGCACGTCGGCTAACTATGGCTACACCTTC.

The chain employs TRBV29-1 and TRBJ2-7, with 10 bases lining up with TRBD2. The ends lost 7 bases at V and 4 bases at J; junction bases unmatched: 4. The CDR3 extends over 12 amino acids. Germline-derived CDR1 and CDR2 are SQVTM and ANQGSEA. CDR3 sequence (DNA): TGCAGCGCTGGGACTAGCGTGTACGAGCAGTACTTC. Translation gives CSAGTSVYEQYF.

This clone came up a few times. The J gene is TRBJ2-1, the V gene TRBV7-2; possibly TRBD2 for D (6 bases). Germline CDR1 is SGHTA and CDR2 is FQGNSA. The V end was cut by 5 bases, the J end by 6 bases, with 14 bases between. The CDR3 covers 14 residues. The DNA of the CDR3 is TGTGCCAGCAGCCATGCCGGGACTTTCAATGAGCAGTTCTTC. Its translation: CASSHAGTFNEQFF.

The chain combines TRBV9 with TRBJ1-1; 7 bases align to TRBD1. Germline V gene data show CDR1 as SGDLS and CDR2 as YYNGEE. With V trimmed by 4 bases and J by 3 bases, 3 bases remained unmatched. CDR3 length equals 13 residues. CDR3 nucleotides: TGTGCCAGCAGCACCCAGGGGGACACTGAAGCTTTCTTT. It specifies CASSTQGDTEAFF.

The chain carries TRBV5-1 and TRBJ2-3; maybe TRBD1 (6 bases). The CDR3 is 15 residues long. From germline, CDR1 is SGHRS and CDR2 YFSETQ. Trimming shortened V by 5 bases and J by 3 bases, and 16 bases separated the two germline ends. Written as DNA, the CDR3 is TGCGCCAGCAGATCTTCCCCCACAGGGACAGATACGCAGTATTTT. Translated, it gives CASRSSPTGTDTQYF.

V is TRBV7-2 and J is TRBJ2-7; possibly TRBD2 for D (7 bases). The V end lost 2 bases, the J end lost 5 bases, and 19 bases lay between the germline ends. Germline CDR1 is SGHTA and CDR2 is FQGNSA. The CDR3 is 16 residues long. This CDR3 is CASSLMRGRGKDEQYF. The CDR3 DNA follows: TGTGCCAGCAGCTTAATGCGGGGGCGGGGTAAGGACGAGCAGTACTTC. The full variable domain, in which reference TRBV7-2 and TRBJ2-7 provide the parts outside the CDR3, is GAGVSQSPSNKVTEKGKDVELRCDPISGHTALYWYRQSLGQGLEFLIYFQGNSAPDKSGLPSDRFSAERTGGSVSTLTIQRTQQEDSAVYLCASSLMRGRGKDEQYFGPGTRLTVT.

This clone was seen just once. CDR3 sequence: CASSSEAIQETQYF. CDR3 DNA sequence: TGCGCCAGCAGCTCGGAGGCGATCCAAGAGACCCAGTACTTC. The chain is built from TRBV5-1 and TRBJ2-5, with a possible D match to TRBD2 (5 bases). There are 14 residues in the CDR3. V was pared by 3 bases and J by 1 base, with 10 bases between. Per germline, CDR1 SGHRS and CDR2 YFSETQ. Full variable domain (rest looked up from reference TRBV5-1 and TRBJ2-5): KAGVTQTPRYLIKTRGQQVTLSCSPISGHRSVSWYQQTPGQGLQFLFEYFSETQRNKGNFPGRFSGRQFSNSRSEMNVSTLELGDSALYLCASSSEAIQETQYFGPGTRLLVL.

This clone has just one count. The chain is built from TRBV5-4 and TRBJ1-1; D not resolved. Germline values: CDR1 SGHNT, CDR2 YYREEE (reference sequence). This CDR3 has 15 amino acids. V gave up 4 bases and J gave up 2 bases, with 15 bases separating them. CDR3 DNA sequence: TGTGCCAGCAGCCTTCGGGTCAGCCCCAACACTGAAGCTTTCTTT. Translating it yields CASSLRVSPNTEAFF.

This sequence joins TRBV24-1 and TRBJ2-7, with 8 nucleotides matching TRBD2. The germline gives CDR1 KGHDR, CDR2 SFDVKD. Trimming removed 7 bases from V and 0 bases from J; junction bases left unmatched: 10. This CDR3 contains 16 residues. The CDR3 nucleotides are TGTGCCACCAGAGTTCCAAGCGGGAGCCACTCCTACGAGCAGTACTTC. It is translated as CATRVPSGSHSYEQYF.

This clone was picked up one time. CDR3 in amino acids: CASSFGGPLTGELFF. The CDR3 region has the DNA TGTGCCAGCAGCTTCGGGGGACCGTTAACCGGGGAGCTGTTTTTT. The V and J genes are TRBV7-3 and TRBJ2-2; possibly TRBD2 for D (6 bases). The V gene's germline CDR1 is SGHTA and CDR2 FQGTGA. V was trimmed by 3 bases and J by 5 bases, leaving 13 bases between them. This CDR3 comprises 15 residues.

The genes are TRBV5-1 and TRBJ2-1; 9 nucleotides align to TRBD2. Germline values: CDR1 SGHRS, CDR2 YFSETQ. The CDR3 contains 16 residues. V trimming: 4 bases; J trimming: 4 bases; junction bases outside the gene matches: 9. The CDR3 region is CASSPLAGEGYNEQFF. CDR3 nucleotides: TGCGCCAGCAGCCCTTTAGCGGGAGAGGGGTACAATGAGCAGTTCTTC.

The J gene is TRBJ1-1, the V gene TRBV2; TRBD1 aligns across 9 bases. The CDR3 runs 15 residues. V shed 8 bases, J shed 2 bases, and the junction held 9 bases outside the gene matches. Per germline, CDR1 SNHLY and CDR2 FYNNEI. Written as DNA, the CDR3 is TGTGCCAGCCGCTCAACAGGGGGCATCAACACTGAAGCTTTCTTT. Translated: CASRSTGGINTEAFF.

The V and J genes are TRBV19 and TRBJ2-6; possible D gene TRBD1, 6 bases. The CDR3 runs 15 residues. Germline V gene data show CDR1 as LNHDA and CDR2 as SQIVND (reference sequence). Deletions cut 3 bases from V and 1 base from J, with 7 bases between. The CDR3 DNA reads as TGTGCCAGTAGTATTAGGGGGTCTGGGGCCAACGTCCTGACTTTC. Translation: CASSIRGSGANVLTF.

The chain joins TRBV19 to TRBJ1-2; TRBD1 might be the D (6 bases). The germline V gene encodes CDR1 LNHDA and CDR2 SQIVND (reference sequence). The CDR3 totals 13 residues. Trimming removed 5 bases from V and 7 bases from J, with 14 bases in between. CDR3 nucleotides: TGTGCCAGTAGTCCCCCGACAGGAGGTGGCTACACCTTC. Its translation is CASSPPTGGGYTF. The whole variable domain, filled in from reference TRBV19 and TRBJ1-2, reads DGGITQSPKYLFRKEGQNVTLSCEQNLNHDAMYWYRQDPGQGLRLIYYSQIVNDFQKGDIAEGYSVSREKKESFPLTVTSAQKNPTAFYLCASSPPTGGGYTFGSGTRLTVV.

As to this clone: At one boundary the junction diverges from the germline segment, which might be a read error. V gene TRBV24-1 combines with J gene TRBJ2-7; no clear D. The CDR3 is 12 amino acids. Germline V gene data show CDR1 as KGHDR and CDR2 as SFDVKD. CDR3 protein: CATSDLRFTANF. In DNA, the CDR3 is TGTGCCACCAGTGATTTGCGCTTTACCGCGAACTTC.